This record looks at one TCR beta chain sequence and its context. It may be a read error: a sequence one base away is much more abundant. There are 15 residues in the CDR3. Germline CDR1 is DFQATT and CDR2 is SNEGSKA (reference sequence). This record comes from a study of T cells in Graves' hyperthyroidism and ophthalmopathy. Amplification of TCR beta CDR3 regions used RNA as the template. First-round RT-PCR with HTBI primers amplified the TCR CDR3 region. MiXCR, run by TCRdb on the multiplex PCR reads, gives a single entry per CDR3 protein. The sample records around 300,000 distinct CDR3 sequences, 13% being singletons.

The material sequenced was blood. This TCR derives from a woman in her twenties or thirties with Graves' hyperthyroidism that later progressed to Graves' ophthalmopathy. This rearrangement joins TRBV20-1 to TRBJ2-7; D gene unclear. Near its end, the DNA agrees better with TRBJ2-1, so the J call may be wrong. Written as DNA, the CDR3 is TGCAGTGCTAGAGTGGTAGCCCAGCATTCGTACGAGCAGTTCTTC. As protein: CSARVVAQHSYEQFF.